One sample yielded the 13 T cell receptor beta chains listed below, sequenced in a study of cytomegalovirus exposure and HLA in healthy donors. Primers included in the PCR were 60 Vbeta and 13 Jbeta primers. The table came from immunoSEQ multiplex PCR; TCRdb's copy has only in-frame clones and leaves some out. The data show over 150,000 clones, approximately 67% seen once. Specimen: PBMCs. The receptor set was obtained from a woman aged 18-30 years in good health and CMV-seropositive.

The chain employs TRBV6-5 and TRBJ2-3, with 7 bases fitting TRBD2. Germline V CDR1 and CDR2: MNHEY, SVGAGI. The CDR3 is 12 amino acids. V lost 4 bases to trimming and J lost 5 bases; unmatched junction nucleotides: 0. As DNA, the CDR3 is TGTGCCAGCAGTTCTAGCGGAGATACGCAGTATTTT. Amino acids: CASSSSGDTQYF.

This clone came up a few times. The rearrangement links TRBV18 to TRBJ2-7; 10 bases line up with TRBD2. The J segment lost 10 bases and the V segment lost 3 bases, leaving 12 bases of the junction unmatched. This CDR3 has 15 amino acids. Germline CDR1 and CDR2: KGHSH and LQKENI. Here the CDR3 reads CASSPALAGGLSQYF. For the CDR3, the DNA is TGTGCCAGCTCACCCGCGTTAGCGGGGGGCCTGTCACAGTACTTC.

This chain joins TRBV28 and TRBJ2-2; D is undetermined. Germline-derived CDR1 and CDR2 are MDHEN and SYDVKM. Trimming shortened V by 6 bases and J by 7 bases, and 12 bases separated the two germline ends. The CDR3 contains 13 residues. This chain's CDR3 is CASSIKPGGELFF. The CDR3 DNA follows: TGTGCCAGCAGCATCAAACCCGGCGGGGAGCTGTTTTTT.

The table lists this clone with a few counts. The genes are TRBV5-8 and TRBJ2-3; D possibly corresponds to TRBD2 (5 bases). The V gene lost 4 bases and the J gene lost 0 bases, with 15 bases spanning the gap. The length of the CDR3 is 16 residues. The germline gives CDR1 SGHTS, CDR2 YDEGEE. CDR3 coding DNA: TGTGCCAGCAGCACCCGGACTTCTTCTAGCACAGATACGCAGTATTTT. This sequence encodes CASSTRTSSSTDTQYF.

The rearrangement joins TRBV5-1 to TRBJ1-1, with TRBD1 matching over 8 bases. Germline loops: CDR1 SGHRS, CDR2 YFSETQ. The CDR3 is made up of 15 amino acids. The J segment lost 1 base and the V segment lost 4 bases, leaving 6 bases of the junction unmatched. This CDR3 reads CASSEQTGANTEAFF. As DNA, the CDR3 is TGCGCCAGCAGCGAGCAGACAGGGGCGAACACTGAAGCTTTCTTT.

Regarding this clone: One end of the junction varies from germline; a read error may be responsible. The CDR3 nucleotides read TGTGCCAGCAGCGTAGACAGGACAGATACGCAGTATTTT. Translation gives CASSVDRTDTQYF. The chain joins TRBV11-2 to TRBJ2-3; maybe TRBD1 (6 bases). The CDR3 spans 13 residues. Germline CDR1 reads SGHAT; CDR2 reads FQNNGV.

The V gene is TRBV19, the J gene TRBJ1-2; TRBD1 matches at 8 bases. Germline trimming cut 5 bases from V and 7 bases from J; bases unmatched to any gene: 12. CDR1 is LNHDA, CDR2 SQIVND, per germline (reference sequence). CDR3 length: 15 residues. CDR3 in amino acids: CASSPGYRGSVGYTF. In DNA, the CDR3 is TGTGCCAGTAGTCCAGGGTACAGGGGGTCGGTTGGCTACACCTTC.

This clone was counted between two and nine times. The chain has TRBV28 and TRBJ1-2; D perhaps matches TRBD1 (6 bases). The CDR3 totals 13 residues. The germline gives CDR1 MDHEN, CDR2 SYDVKM. Deletions cut 2 bases from V and 8 bases from J, with 12 bases between. DNA of the CDR3: TGTGCCAGCAGTTTAGTGCAGGGGTTGGGCTACACCTTC. Amino acid sequence: CASSLVQGLGYTF.

The chain uses TRBV6-5 and TRBJ1-1; maybe TRBD1 (5 bases). Germline CDR1 is MNHEY and CDR2 is SVGAGI. The CDR3 extends over 11 amino acids. Trimming took 8 bases from V and 7 from J, leaving 11 bases between them. Here the CDR3 DNA reads TGTGCCAGCTTGGGGGAGGGTGAAGCTTTCTTT. Amino acids: CASLGEGEAFF.

The rearrangement links TRBV19 to TRBJ2-5; D may be TRBD2 (5 bases). The V and J ends lost 8 bases and 3 bases respectively, with 13 bases between them. Germline V gene lookup returns CDR1 LNHDA and CDR2 SQIVND (reference sequence). The CDR3 totals 13 residues. For the CDR3, the DNA is TGTGCCAGTCACTCGGGGAACGAAGAGACCCAGTACTTC. It translates to CASHSGNEETQYF.

This rearrangement joins TRBV4-1 to TRBJ2-5; TRBD1 is a possible D gene (6 bases). The DNA end is a closer match to TRBJ2-7, so the J assignment may be wrong. This CDR3 spans 15 amino acids. The V gene's germline CDR1 is MGHRA and CDR2 YSYEKL. The CDR3 loop reads CASSQYGTPTYEQYF. CDR3 DNA: TGCGCCAGCAGCCAATACGGGACACCTACCTACGAGCAGTACTTC.

The chain uses TRBV27 and TRBJ1-2, with TRBD1 matching 7 bases. With 8 bases clipped from V and 8 bases from J, the junction kept 11 bases outside the gene matches. The CDR3 is 13 amino acids. The germline V gene has CDR1 MNHEY and CDR2 SMNVEV (reference sequence). CDR3 protein: CASRSDRVMGYTF. Written as DNA, the CDR3 is TGTGCCAGCCGATCCGACAGGGTAATGGGCTACACCTTC.

V and J are TRBV4-2 and TRBJ2-7, with TRBD1 identical over 10 bases. Trimming removed 1 base from V and 10 bases from J; junction bases left unmatched: 7. CDR3 length: 14 residues. Germline V CDR1 and CDR2: LGHNA, YNFKEQ. CDR3 region: CASSQGQGAEGQYF. The CDR3 nucleotides are TGTGCCAGCAGCCAAGGACAGGGGGCGGAGGGACAGTACTTC.